This note documents a single T cell receptor beta chain sequence. Nashville, Tennessee was home to all donors, each a Caucasian adult. The data derive from a study of shared clonotypes between healthy human individuals. J lost 4 bases, V lost 2 bases, and 2 bases had no gene match. The CDR3 totals 14 residues. The V gene's germline CDR1 is SEHNR and CDR2 FQNEAQ (reference sequence). Unsorted PBMC DNA sequencing spanned ten immunoSEQ deep assay plates. Here immunoSEQ multiplex PCR was the method, and the copy in TCRdb shows in-frame clones only, minus some. The sample has about half a million clones, about 85% seen once; the top ten hold approximately 13%.

This TCR was sampled from a woman between 40 and 50 years old in good health. Some clones in this sample may be carry-over from other donors' samples. This sequence joins TRBV7-9 and TRBJ2-5, with TRBD1 matching 9 bases. The sample comprised PBMCs. The DNA of the CDR3 is TGTGCCAGCAGCTTAAGGACAGGGGCAGAGACCCAGTACTTC. Translation gives CASSLRTGAETQYF.